The clone carrying this T cell receptor (beta chain) was counted a few times. This specimen comes from a study of immune characterization of retroperitoneal liposarcoma. Looked up from germline, CDR1 is MNHNS and CDR2 is SASEGT. Between the trimmed V and J ends, which lost 1 base and 5 bases, there was a span of 19 bases. The CDR3 is made up of 17 amino acids. TCRdb re-analysed the PCR reads in MiXCR, keeping a single row per CDR3 protein. This sample carries around 20,000 distinct CDR3 sequences, 37% of them seen once, and the ten largest clones take 7.4%. What was sequenced was blood. J is TRBJ2-3 and V is TRBV6-1; a weak D match, TRBD1 (5 bases). The receptor was derived from a male donor with retroperitoneal liposarcoma. DNA for the CDR3: TGTGCCAGCAGTGAAGGTGTGGTAGGGGATTCGGGAGATACGCAGTATTTT. Translated: CASSEGVVGDSGDTQYF.